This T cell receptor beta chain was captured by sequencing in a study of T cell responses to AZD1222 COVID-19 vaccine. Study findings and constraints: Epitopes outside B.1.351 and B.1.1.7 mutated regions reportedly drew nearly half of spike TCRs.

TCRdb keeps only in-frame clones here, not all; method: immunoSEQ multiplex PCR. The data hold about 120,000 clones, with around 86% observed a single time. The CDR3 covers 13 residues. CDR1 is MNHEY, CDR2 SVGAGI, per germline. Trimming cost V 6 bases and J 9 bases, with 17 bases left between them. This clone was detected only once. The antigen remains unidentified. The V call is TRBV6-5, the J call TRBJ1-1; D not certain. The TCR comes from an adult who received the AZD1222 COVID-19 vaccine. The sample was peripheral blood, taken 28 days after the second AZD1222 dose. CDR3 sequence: CASRNLGEGKAFF. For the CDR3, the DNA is TGTGCCAGCAGGAACCTCGGAGAGGGTAAAGCTTTCTTT.